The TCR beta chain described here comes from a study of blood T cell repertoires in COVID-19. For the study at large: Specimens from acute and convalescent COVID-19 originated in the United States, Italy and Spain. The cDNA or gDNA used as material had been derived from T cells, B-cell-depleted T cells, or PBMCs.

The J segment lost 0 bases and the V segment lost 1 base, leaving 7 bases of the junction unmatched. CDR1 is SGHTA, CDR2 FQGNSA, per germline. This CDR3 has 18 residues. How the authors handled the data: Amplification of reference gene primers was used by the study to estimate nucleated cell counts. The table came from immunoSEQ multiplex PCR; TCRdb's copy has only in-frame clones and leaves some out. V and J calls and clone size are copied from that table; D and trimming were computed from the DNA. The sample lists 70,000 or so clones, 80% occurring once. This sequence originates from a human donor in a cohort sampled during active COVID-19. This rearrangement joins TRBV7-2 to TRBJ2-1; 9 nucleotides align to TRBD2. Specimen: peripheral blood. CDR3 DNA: TGTGCCAGCAGCTTAGGCGGTAGCGGGAGCGCCTCCTACAATGAGCAGTTCTTC. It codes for CASSLGGSGSASYNEQFF.